These 4 T cell receptor beta chains came from one sample sequenced in a study of Ad26.COV2.S vaccination and SARS-CoV-2 variants. Data came from immunoSEQ multiplex PCR; TCRdb stores just in-frame clones and leaves some out. Here the sample spans about 320,000 clones, about 85% being singletons. Described treatment: roughly 19 received Ad26.COV2.S at low or high dose, single or two shots; several received placebo; per-sample allocation not given. Repertoires come from day 63 after the first vaccine or placebo injection. The sample in question was peripheral blood, obtained in a trial of Ad26.COV2.S vaccine versus placebo. Receptors were obtained from a person between 18 and 60 years old who received the Ad26.COV2.S COVID-19 vaccine or a placebo.

The chain recombines TRBV19 with TRBJ1-3; D is uncertain. The CDR3 totals 14 residues. Deletions cut 3 bases from V and 3 bases from J, with 9 bases between. The germline V gene has CDR1 LNHDA and CDR2 SQIVND (reference sequence). CDR3 amino acids: CASSMGGYGNTIYF. The CDR3 nucleotides are TGTGCCAGTAGTATGGGCGGATATGGAAACACCATATATTTT.

This clone was seen only a few times. The V gene is TRBV14, the J gene TRBJ2-7; D gene uncertain. The CDR3 loop spans 12 amino acids. Germline CDR1 reads SGHDN; CDR2 reads FVKESK. The V end was cut by 2 bases, the J end by 0 bases, with 2 bases between. The CDR3 here is CASSQLSYEQYF. The CDR3 DNA follows: TGTGCCAGCAGCCAACTCTCCTACGAGCAGTACTTC.

This rearrangement joins TRBV2 to TRBJ1-5; D remains unclear. CDR1 and CDR2 (germline): SNHLY, FYNNEI. CDR3 size: 13 residues. The V end was cut by 8 bases, the J end by 0 bases, with 8 bases between. The CDR3 DNA reads TGTGCCAGCTGCCAGATTAGCAATCAGCCCCAGCATTTT. This codes for CASCQISNQPQHF. Filled out from reference TRBV2 and TRBJ1-5, the complete variable domain reads EPEVTQTPSHQVTQMGQEVILRCVPISNHLYFYWYRQILGQKVEFLVSFYNNEISEKSEIFDDQFSVERPDGSNFTLKIRSTKLEDSAMYFCASCQISNQPQHFGDGTRLSIL.

J is TRBJ2-1 and V is TRBV11-1; no clear D. Deletions cut 5 bases from V and 8 bases from J, with 10 bases between. Germline V lookup: CDR1 SGHAT, CDR2 FQDESV (reference sequence). This CDR3 region has 12 residues. The DNA of the CDR3 is TGTGCCAGCAGCGGACCTATGGATGAGCAGTTCTTC. It translates to CASSGPMDEQFF. The full variable domain, completed using reference TRBV11-1 and TRBJ2-1, is EAEVAQSPRYKITEKSQAVAFWCDPISGHATLYWYRQILGQGPELLVQFQDESVVDDSQLPKDRFSAERLKGVDSTLKIQPAELGDSAMYLCASSGPMDEQFFGPGTRLTVL.